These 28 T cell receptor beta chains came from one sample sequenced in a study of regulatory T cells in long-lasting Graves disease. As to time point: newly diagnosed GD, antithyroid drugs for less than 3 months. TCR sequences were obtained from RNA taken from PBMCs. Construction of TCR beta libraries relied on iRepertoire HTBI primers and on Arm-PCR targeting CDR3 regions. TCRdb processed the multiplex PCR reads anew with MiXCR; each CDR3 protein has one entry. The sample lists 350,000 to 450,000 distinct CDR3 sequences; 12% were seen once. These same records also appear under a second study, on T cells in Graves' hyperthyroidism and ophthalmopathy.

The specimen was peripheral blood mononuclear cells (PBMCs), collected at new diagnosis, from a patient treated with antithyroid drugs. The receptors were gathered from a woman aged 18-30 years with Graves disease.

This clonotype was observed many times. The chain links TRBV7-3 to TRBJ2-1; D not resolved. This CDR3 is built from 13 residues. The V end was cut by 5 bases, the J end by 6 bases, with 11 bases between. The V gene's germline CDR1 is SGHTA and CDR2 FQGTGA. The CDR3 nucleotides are TGTGCCAGCAGCCAAGGGCCAGTCAATGAGCAGTTCTTC. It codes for CASSQGPVNEQFF. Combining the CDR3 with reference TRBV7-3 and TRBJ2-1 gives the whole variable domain GAGVSQTPSNKVTEKGKYVELRCDPISGHTALYWYRQSLGQGPEFLIYFQGTGAADDSGLPNDRFFAVRPEGSVSTLKIQRTERGDSAVYLCASSQGPVNEQFFGPGTRLTVL.

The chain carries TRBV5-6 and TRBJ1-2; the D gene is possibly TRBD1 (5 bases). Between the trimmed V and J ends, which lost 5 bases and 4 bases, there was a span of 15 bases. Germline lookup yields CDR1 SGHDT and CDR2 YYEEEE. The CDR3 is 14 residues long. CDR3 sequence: CASSLETAPYGYTF. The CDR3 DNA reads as TGTGCCAGCAGTTTAGAGACAGCCCCCTATGGCTACACCTTC.

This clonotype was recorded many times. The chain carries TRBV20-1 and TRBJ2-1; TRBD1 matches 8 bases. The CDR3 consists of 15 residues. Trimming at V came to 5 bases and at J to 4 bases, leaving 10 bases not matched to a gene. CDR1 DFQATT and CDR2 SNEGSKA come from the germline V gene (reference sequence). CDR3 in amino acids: CSAQSGGTGYNEQFF. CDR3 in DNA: TGCAGTGCTCAGAGTGGGGGGACAGGTTACAATGAGCAGTTCTTC.

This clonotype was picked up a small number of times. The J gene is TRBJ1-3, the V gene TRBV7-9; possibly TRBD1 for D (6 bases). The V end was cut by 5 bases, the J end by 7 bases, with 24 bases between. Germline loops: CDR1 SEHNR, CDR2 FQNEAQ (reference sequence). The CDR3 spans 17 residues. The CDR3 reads CASSPRGRTRDWNTIYF. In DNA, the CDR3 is TGTGCCAGCAGCCCGAGGGGGAGAACCAGGGATTGGAACACCATATATTTT.

The CDR3 region has the DNA TGTGCCAGCACCTCATTTGAATCCGAGCAGTTCTTC. Protein sequence: CASTSFESEQFF. This chain joins TRBV28 and TRBJ2-1, with D hard to call. Trimming removed 7 bases from V and 10 bases from J, with 14 bases in between. The CDR3 has 12 amino acids. Germline CDR1 is MDHEN and CDR2 is SYDVKM.

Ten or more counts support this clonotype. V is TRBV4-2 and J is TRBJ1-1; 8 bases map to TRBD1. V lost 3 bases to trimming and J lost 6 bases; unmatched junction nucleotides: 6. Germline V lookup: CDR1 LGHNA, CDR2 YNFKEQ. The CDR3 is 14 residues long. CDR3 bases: TGTGCCAGCAGCCAGCCCCCGACAGGGGCTGAAGCTTTCTTT. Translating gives CASSQPPTGAEAFF.

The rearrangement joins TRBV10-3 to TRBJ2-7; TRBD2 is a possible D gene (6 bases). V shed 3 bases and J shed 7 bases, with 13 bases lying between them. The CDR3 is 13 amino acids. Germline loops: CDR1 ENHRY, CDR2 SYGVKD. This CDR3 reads CAISESHGGEQYV. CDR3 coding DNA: TGTGCCATCAGTGAATCCCACGGGGGAGAGCAGTACGTC.

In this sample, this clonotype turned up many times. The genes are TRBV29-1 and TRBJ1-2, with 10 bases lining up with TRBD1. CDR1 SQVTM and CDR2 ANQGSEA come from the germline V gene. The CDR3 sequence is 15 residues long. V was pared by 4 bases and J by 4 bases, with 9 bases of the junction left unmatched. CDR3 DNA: TGCAGCGTTGCGCGGGGGACAGGGGCTCCCTATGGCTACACCTTC. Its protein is CSVARGTGAPYGYTF.

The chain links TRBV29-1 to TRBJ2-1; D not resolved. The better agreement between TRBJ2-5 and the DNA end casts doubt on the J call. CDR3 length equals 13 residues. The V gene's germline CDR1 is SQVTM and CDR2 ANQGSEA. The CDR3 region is CSVELRSQETQYF. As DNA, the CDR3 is TGCAGCGTTGAATTGAGAAGTCAAGAGACCCAGTACTTC.

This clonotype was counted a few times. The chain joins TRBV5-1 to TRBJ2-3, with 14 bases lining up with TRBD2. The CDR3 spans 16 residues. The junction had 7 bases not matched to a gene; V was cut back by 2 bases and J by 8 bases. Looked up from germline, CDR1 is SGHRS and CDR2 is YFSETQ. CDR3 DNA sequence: TGCGCCAGCAGCTTTACGGGACTAGCGGGGGCGGGTACGCAGTATTTT. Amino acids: CASSFTGLAGAGTQYF. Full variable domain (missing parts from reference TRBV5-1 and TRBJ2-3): KAGVTQTPRYLIKTRGQQVTLSCSPISGHRSVSWYQQTPGQGLQFLFEYFSETQRNKGNFPGRFSGRQFSNSRSEMNVSTLELGDSALYLCASSFTGLAGAGTQYFGPGTRLTVL.

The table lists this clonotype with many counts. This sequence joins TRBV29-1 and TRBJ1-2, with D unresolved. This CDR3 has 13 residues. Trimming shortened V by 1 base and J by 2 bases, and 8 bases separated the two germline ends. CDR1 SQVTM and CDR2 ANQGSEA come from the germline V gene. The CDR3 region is CSVEGGRNYGYTF. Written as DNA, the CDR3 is TGCAGCGTTGAAGGCGGCAGGAACTATGGCTACACCTTC.

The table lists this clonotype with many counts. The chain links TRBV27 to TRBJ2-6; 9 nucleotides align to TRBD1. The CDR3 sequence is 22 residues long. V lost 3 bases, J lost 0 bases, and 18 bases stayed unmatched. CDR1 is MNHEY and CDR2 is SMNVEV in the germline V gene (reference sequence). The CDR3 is CASSLSFPGQGALSSGANVLTF. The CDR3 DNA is TGTGCCAGCAGTTTGTCTTTCCCGGGACAGGGAGCTCTCTCCTCTGGGGCCAACGTCCTGACTTTC.

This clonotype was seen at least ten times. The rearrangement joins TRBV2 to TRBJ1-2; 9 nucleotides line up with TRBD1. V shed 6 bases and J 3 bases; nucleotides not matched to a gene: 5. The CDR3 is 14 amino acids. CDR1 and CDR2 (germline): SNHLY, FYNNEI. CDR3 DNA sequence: TGTGCCAGCAGGGAACAGGGGGCGGACTATGGCTACACCTTC. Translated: CASREQGADYGYTF.

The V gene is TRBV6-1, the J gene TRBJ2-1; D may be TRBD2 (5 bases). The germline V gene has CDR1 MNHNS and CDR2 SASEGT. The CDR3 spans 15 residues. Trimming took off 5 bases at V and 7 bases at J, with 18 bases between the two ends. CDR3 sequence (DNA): TGTGCCAGCAGTCACGGACTTGTGAATCGTAATGAGCAGTTCTTC. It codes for CASSHGLVNRNEQFF.

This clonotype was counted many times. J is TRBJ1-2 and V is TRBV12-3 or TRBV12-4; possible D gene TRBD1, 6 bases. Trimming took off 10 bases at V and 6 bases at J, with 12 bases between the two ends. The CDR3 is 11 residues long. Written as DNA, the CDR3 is TGTGCCACCGGAGGGGGGAATGGCTACACCTTC. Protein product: CATGGGNGYTF.

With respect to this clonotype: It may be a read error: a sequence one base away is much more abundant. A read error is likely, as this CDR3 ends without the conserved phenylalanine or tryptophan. CDR3 loop: CASSLSWELAGVPVSYEQYL. The CDR3 DNA reads as TGTGCCAGCAGCTTATCGTGGGAACTAGCGGGAGTTCCGGTCTCCTACGAGCAGTACCTC. The chain joins TRBV7-9 to TRBJ2-7; 11 bases are shared with TRBD2. Germline CDR1 is SEHNR and CDR2 is FQNEAQ (reference sequence). This CDR3 contains 20 residues. With 2 bases clipped from V and 0 bases from J, the junction kept 15 bases outside the gene matches.

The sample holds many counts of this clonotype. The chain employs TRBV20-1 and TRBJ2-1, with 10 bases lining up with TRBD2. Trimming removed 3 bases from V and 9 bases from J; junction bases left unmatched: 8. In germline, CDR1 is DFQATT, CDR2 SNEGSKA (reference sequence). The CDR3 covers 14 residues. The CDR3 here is CSARLAGVRSEQFF. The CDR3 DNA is TGCAGTGCTAGGCTAGCGGGAGTCAGGAGTGAGCAGTTCTTC.

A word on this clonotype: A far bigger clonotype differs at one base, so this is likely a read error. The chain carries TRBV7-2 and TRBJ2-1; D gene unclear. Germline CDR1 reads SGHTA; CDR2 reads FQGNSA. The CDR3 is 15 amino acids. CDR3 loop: CASSLDLSSYNEQLF. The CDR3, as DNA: TGTGCCAGCAGCTTAGACCTCAGCTCCTACAATGAGCAGCTCTTC.

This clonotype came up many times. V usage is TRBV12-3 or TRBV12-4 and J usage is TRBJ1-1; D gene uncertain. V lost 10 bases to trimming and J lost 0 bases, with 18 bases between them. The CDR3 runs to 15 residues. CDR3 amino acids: CATQNGRRMNTEAFF. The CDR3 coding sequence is TGTGCCACCCAAAACGGGCGGAGGATGAACACTGAAGCTTTCTTT.

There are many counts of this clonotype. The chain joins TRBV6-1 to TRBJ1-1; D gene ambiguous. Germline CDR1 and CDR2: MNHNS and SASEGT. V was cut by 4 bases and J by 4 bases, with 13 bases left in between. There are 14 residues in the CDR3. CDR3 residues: CASSGRFLITEAFF. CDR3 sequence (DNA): TGTGCCAGCAGTGGCCGGTTTTTGATCACTGAAGCTTTCTTT.

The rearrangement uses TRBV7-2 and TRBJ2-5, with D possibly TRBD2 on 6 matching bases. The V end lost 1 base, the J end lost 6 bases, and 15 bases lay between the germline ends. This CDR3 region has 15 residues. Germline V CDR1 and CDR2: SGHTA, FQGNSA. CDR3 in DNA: TGTGCCAGCAGCTTAGGTTCGGGAGTAGGGCAGACCCAGTACTTC. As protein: CASSLGSGVGQTQYF.

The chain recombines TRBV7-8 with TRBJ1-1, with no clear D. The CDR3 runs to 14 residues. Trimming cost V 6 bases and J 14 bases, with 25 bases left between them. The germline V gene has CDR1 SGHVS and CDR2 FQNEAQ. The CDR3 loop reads CASSFRMGFTETFF. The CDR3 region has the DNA TGTGCCAGCAGTTTTAGGATGGGGTTCACTGAAACCTTCTTT.

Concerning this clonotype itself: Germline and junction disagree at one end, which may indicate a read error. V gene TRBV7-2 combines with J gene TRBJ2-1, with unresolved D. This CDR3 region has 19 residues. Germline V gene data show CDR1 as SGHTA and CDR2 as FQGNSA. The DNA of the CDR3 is TGCGCCAGCAGCCAACCCTCGTCAAGCGCCCAAAGCTCCTACAATGAGCAGTTCTTC. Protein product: CASSQPSSSAQSSYNEQFF. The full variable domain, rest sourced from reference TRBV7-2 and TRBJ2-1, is GAGVSQSPSNKVTEKGKDVELRCDPISGHTALYWYRQSLGQGLEFLIYFQGNSAPDKSGLPSDRFSAERTGGSVSTLTIQRTQQEDSAVYLCASSQPSSSAQSSYNEQFFGPGTRLTVL.

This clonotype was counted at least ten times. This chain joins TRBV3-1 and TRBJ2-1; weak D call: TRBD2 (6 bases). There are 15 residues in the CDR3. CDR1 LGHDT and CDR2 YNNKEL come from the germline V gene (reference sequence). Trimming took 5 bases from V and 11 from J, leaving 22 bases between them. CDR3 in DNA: TGTGCCAGCAGCTTCTTCCGGGGGAGAGACCCTAAGCAGTTCTTC. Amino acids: CASSFFRGRDPKQFF.

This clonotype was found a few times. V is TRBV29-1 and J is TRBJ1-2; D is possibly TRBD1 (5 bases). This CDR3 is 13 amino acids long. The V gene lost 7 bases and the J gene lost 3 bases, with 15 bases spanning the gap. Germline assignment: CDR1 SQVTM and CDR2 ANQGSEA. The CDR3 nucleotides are TGCAGCGAGTCCCGGGACTTTTACTATGGCTACACCTTC. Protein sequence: CSESRDFYYGYTF.

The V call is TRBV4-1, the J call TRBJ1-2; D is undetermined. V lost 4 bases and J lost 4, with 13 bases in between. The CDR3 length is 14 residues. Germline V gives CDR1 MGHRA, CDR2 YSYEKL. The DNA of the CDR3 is TGCGCCAGCAGCCCGGACGGAGCAGGCTATGGCTACACCTTC. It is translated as CASSPDGAGYGYTF.

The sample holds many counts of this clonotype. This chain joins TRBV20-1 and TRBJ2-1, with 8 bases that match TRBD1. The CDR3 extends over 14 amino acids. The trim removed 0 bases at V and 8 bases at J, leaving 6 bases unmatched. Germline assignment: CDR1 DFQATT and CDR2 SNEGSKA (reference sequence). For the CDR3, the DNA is TGCAGTGCTAGAGAAGGGACAGGAGTCGATGAGCAGTTCTTC. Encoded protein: CSAREGTGVDEQFF.

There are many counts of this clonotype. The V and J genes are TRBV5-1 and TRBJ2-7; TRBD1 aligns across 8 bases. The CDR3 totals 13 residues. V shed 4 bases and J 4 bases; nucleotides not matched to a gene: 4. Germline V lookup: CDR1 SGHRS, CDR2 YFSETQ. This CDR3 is CASSHDRGYEQYV. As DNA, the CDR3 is TGCGCCAGCAGCCACGACAGGGGATACGAGCAGTACGTC.